This T cell receptor beta chain was obtained from a study of T cell repertoires in cytomegalovirus infection. Study summary: CMV epitopes that were recently identified and HLA-C-restricted were used alongside well-studied HLA-B-restricted ones. CMV infection and matching HLA type were both indicated by public TCR beta signatures.

Overall study findings and caveats: Adding up the frequency of public TCR beta families identified people who carried CMV plus the relevant HLA. HLA-C-restricted, CMV-specific TCR beta clonotypes were dominant ex vivo.

From the reads, TCRdb called clonotypes with MiXCR, one entry per CDR3 protein. The sample shows some 500,000 distinct CDR3 sequences, roughly 42% of them seen only once. To note about this clonotype: Its antigen is unidentified.

V was trimmed by 3 bases and J by 4 bases, leaving 9 bases between them. This CDR3 is 13 amino acids long. Germline-derived CDR1 and CDR2 are KGHSH and LQKENI. The J gene is TRBJ2-5, the V gene TRBV18; no definite D call. This TCR derives from a human donor in good health (CMV status not recorded). Some clones in this sample may be carry-over from other donors' samples. The sample in question was cultured PBMCs, obtained from culture after CMV antigen stimulation. The DNA for the CDR3 is TGTGCCAGCTCACCTTGGATAAGAGAGACCCAGTACTTC. This sequence encodes CASSPWIRETQYF.